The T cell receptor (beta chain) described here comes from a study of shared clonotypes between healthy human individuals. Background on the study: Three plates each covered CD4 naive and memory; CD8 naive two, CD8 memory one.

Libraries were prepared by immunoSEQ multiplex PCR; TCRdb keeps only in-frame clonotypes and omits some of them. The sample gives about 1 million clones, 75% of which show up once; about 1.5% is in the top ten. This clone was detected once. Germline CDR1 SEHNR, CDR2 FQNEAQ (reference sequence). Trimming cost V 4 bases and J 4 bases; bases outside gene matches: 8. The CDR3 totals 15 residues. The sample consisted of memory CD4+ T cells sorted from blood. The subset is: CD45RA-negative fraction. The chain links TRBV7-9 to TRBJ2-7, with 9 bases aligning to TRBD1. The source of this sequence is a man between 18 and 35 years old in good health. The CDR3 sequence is CASSSRNGQGYEQYF. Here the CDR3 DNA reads TGTGCCAGCAGCTCGCGAAACGGACAGGGGTACGAGCAGTACTTC.